Below, one T cell receptor beta chain is given with its context. Its cognate antigen has yet to be identified. No quality values exist for individual bases; no much larger clone is one base distant. The method was 5' RACE. Sequencer: Illumina HiSeq 2500. A second PCR of about 6 to 12 cycles was performed with a sample-barcoded 5' primer and a J-beta primer mix. A template-switch 5' adaptor carrying 12 random nucleotides introduced a unique molecular identifier onto each TCR beta cDNA molecule. Each sample yielded at least 3 million CDR3-containing paired-end reads. All of the RNA was converted into first-strand cDNA using the Mint cDNA synthesis kit, with a TRBC-specific oligonucleotide serving as the primer. After uracil-DNA glycosylase treatment, a first 18-cycle PCR used universal primers M1SS and BC2_uni_R on all cDNA. In the paper's pipeline: For normalization, 1 million high-quality reads were randomly selected from each sample, with every read carrying a distinct molecular identifier. Instead of being binned into consensus sequences, reads with shared molecular identifiers were discarded. MiTCR, run with a Q25 quality threshold and the strictest error-elimination algorithm, handled CDR3 identification, clonotype clustering and error correction. Lower-bound total TCR beta diversity was estimated with a nonparametric unseen species model using Euler transformation. TCRdb ran its own pipeline on the public reads, namely fastp trimming at Q25 and MiXCR clone calling, and kept in-frame beta chains. Each CDR3 protein appears once, grouped with its most common genes and DNA. These V and J calls rely on TCRdb rather than the paper's analysis. This sample holds 1 million or so distinct CDR3 sequences; under 30% were observed only once. The ten largest make up approximately 0.71% of the sample.

CDR3 length: 12 amino acids, cysteine to phenylalanine. Just CDR3 DNA is preserved here, 36 bases in frame from base 1. CDR1 SQVTM and CDR2 ANQGSEA were looked up in the germline V gene. V was cut back by 4 bases and J by 8 bases, leaving a gap of 12 bases between them. The roughly 42 donors, aged about 6 to 95 years, were systemically healthy Caucasian individuals from Russia. Each donor gave 9.5 to 10 milliliters of peripheral blood, drawn into EDTA-treated Vacutainer tubes. Ficoll-Paque density-gradient centrifugation was used to isolate PBMCs, with at least 7 million per sample. Total RNA, at least 6 micrograms per sample, was extracted from PBMCs with Trizol reagent. For every donor, an aliquot of PBMCs went through flow cytometry to measure the percentages of naive CD45RAhigh/CD27high T cells. The sample comes from a study of blood T cells in healthy people across ages (dated by TCRdb to between 2014 and 2016). Looking at the study overall: Template switching captured roughly one uniquely barcoded TCR beta cDNA molecule per two T cells in model experiments. The study measured age-related changes in TCR beta repertoire diversity using deep sequencing normalized with unique cDNA molecular identifiers. The donors were divided into four age groups: young (average approximately 15 years), middle-aged (about 39), aged (about 60) and long-lived (roughly 88). Using the same blood draw, the study looked at two additional independent replicas of 1 million unique cDNA reads for two donors, one aged 18 to 30 and the other aged 80 or older.

Summary of the overall study and its limitations: Observed TCR beta diversity per million T cells fell roughly linearly with age, and a significant reduction was already apparent by age around 40. Conclusive comparison of naive and antigen-experienced compartments was prevented by the profiling of bulk unsorted PBMCs. The long-lived group showed more naive CD4+ T cells, fewer expanded clones and increased TCR diversity than the aged group, suggesting age selection. Because the CMV infection status of the donors was unknown, age-related changes in expanded clonotypes may potentially have been confounded. Estimates of total diversity based on one million sequenced T cells were considered lower bounds and underestimates. A strong correlation was found between observed TCR beta diversity and the percentage of naive T cells measured by flow cytometry.

Separately, the same data were catalogued under a study of T cells of mothers and their children. The second study's authors report: Nine systemically healthy Caucasian individuals, comprising three mothers and their six children, were included as donors. cDNA synthesis used all of the extracted RNA, with 1.5 ug of RNA in each 15 ul reaction. In the second PCR, the M1S primer introduced both the sample barcodes and 2-4 random nucleotides. Over 9 million TCR beta CDR3 reads came from each mother, compared with approximately 3.1 million reads from each child. Thymic selection shapes the output of TCR recombination in a similar way in related and unrelated pairs, and inherited differences have a minor effect. Normalized repertoire overlap was always slightly but never significantly higher in related than unrelated mother-child pairs. Persistent microchimeric T cell clones were not detected, at a sensitivity of around 100 clones per million clonotypes. In the study, deep NGS was used to compare the TCR beta repertoires of mothers and children, and features distinguishing related mother-child pairs from unrelated individuals were sought. The mean age was around 42 +/- 4 years for the mothers and 11 +/- 4 years for the children. After adapter ligation was performed with NEBNext reagents, the libraries were sequenced on an Illumina HiSeq 2000 with 100+100 nt paired-end reads. Mother and child libraries were prepared a month apart and sequenced in separate runs to prevent cross-contamination. For each donor, somewhere between roughly 500,000 and 2,100,000 distinct TCR beta clonotypes were identified. Naive TCR beta clonotypes were estimated from low-frequency clonotypes matched to each donor's FACS-determined naive share, without sorting.

Here the chain combines TRBV29-1 and TRBJ2-1; D gene: possibly TRBD1, on 5 matching bases. Sequencing used blood. The receptor comes from a girl aged 2 to 10 in good health. The sequenced DNA is TGCAGCGTTGCGTCCCAGGGCGATGAGCAGTTCTTC. It encodes CSVASQGDEQFF.